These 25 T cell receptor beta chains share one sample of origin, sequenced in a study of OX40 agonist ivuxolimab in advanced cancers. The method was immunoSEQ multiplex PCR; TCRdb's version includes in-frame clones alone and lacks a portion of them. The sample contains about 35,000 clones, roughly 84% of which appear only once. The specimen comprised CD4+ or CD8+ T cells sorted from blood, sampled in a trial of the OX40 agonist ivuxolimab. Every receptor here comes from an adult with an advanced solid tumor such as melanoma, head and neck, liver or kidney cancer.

The CDR3 loop reads CASSWTGGTTDTQYF. The CDR3 region has the DNA TGCGCCAGCAGCTGGACAGGGGGAACCACAGATACGCAGTATTTT. The V and J genes are TRBV5-1 and TRBJ2-3; 10 bases are shared with TRBD1. The germline V gene encodes CDR1 SGHRS and CDR2 YFSETQ. The CDR3 covers 15 residues. With 3 bases clipped from V and 2 bases from J, the junction kept 3 bases outside the gene matches.

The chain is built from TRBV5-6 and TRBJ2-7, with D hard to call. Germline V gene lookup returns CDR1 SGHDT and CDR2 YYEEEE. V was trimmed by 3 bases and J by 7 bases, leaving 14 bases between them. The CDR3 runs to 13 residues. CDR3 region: CASSYERLGEQYF. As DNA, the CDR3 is TGTGCCAGCAGCTATGAGCGCCTGGGGGAGCAGTACTTC.

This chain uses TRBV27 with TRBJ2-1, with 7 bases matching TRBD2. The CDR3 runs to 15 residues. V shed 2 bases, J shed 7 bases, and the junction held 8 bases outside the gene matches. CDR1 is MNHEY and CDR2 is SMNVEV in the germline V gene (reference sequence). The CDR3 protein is CASSLRSSGRNEQFF. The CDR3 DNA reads TGTGCCAGCAGTTTACGGTCTAGCGGTCGGAATGAGCAGTTCTTC.

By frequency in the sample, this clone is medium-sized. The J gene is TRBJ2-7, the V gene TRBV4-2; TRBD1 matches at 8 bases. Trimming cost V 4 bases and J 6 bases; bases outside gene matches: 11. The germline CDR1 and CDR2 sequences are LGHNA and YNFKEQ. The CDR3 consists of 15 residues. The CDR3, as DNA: TGTGCCAGCAGCCGCGAACAGGGGGACGCCCTCGAGCAGTACTTC. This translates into CASSREQGDALEQYF.

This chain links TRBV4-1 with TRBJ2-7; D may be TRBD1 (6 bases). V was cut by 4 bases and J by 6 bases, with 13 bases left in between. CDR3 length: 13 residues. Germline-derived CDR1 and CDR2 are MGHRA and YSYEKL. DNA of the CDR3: TGCGCCAGCAGCCGCGTTCTGGGGGCCGAGCAGTACTTC. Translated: CASSRVLGAEQYF.

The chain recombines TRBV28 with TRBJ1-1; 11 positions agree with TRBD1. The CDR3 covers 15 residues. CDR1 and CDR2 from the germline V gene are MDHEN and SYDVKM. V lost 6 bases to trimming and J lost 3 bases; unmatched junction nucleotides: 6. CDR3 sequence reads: CASRPGDRGYTEAFF. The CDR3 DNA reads TGTGCCAGCAGACCCGGGGACAGGGGGTACACTGAAGCTTTCTTT.

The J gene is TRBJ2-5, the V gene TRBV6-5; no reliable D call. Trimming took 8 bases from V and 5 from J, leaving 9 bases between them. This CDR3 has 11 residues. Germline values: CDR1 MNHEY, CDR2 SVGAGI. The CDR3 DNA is TGTGCCAGCCTCTTCGGTGAGACCCAGTACTTC. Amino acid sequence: CASLFGETQYF.

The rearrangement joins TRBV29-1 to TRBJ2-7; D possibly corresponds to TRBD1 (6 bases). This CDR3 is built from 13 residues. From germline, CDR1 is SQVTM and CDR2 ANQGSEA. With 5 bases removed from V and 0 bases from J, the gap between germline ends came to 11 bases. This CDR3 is CSVLQGYSYEQYF. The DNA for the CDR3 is TGCAGCGTTTTACAGGGTTACTCCTACGAGCAGTACTTC.

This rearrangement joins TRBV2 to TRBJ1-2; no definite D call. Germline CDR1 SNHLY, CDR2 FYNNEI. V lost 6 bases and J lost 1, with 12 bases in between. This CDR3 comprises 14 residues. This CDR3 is CASSLQPGNYGYTF. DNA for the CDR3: TGTGCCAGCAGCTTACAACCGGGTAACTATGGCTACACCTTC.

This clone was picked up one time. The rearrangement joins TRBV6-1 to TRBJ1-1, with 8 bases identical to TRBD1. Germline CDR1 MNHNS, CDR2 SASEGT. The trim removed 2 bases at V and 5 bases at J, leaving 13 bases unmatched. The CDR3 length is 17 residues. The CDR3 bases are TGTGCCAGCAGTGAAACCGCAGGGGGCCCCTTAGGAACTGAAGCTTTCTTT. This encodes CASSETAGGPLGTEAFF.

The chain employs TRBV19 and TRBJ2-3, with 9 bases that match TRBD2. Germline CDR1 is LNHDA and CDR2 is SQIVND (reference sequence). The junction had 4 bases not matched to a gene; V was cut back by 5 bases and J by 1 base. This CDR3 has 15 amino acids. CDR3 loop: CASSSSGAGTDTQYF. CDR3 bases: TGTGCCAGTAGTTCTAGCGGGGCAGGCACAGATACGCAGTATTTT. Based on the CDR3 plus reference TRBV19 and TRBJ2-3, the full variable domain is DGGITQSPKYLFRKEGQNVTLSCEQNLNHDAMYWYRQDPGQGLRLIYYSQIVNDFQKGDIAEGYSVSREKKESFPLTVTSAQKNPTAFYLCASSSSGAGTDTQYFGPGTRLTVL.

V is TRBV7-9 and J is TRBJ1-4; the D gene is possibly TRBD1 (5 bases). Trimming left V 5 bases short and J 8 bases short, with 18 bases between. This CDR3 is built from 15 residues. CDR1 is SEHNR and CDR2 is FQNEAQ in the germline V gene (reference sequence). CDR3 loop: CASSQPGGGVEKLFF. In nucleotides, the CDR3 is TGTGCCAGCAGCCAGCCGGGGGGAGGAGTGGAAAAACTGTTTTTT. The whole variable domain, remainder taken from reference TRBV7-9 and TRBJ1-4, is DTGVSQNPRHKITKRGQNVTFRCDPISEHNRLYWYRQTLGQGPEFLTYFQNEAQLEKSRLLSDRFSAERPKGSFSTLEIQRTEQGDSAMYLCASSQPGGGVEKLFFGSGTQLSVL.

The CDR3 reads CASSLGAARADTQYF. CDR3 bases: TGTGCCAGCAGCTTAGGGGCTGCCCGGGCCGATACGCAGTATTTT. The chain employs TRBV7-3 and TRBJ2-3; D possibly corresponds to TRBD1 (5 bases). The CDR3 runs to 15 residues. V was cut by 2 bases and J by 6 bases, with 15 bases left in between. Germline CDR1 and CDR2: SGHTA and FQGTGA.

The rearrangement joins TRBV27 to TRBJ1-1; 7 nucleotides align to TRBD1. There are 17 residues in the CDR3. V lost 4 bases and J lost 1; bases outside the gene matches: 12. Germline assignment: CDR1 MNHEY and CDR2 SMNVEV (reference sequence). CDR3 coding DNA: TGTGCCAGCAGTTCCAGACAGGGCGCACTCCAGAACACTGAAGCTTTCTTT. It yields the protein CASSSRQGALQNTEAFF.

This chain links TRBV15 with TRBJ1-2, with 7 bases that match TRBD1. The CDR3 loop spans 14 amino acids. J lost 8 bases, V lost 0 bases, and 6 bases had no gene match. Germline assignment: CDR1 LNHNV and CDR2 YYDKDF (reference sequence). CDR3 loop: CATSREGGGRGYTF. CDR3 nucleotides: TGTGCCACCAGCAGAGAAGGGGGCGGGAGAGGCTACACCTTC.

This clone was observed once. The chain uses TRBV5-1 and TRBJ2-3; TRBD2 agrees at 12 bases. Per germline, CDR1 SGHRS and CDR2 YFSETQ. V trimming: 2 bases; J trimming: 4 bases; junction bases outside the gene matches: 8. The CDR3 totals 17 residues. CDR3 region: CASSLRTSGDSADTQYF. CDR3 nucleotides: TGCGCCAGCAGCTTAAGGACTAGCGGGGACAGCGCAGATACGCAGTATTTT.

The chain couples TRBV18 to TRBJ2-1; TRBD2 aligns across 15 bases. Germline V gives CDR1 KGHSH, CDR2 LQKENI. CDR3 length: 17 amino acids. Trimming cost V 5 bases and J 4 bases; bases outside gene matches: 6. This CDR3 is CASSTNGLAGGYNEQFF. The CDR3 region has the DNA TGTGCCAGCTCAACAAATGGACTAGCGGGGGGGTACAATGAGCAGTTCTTC.

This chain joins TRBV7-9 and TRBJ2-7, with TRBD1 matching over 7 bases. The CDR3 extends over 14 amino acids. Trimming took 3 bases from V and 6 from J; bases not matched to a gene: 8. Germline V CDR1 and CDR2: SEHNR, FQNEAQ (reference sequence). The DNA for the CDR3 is TGTGCCAGCAGCTTTCCGGGGCAGGGGGTCGAGCAGTACTTC. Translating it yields CASSFPGQGVEQYF.

The CDR3 loop reads CASSSNGQLRRYEQYF. The CDR3 bases are TGTGCCAGCAGCTCCAACGGACAGCTACGGAGGTACGAGCAGTACTTC. V is TRBV5-4 and J is TRBJ2-7, with D tentatively TRBD1 (6 bases). Per the germline V gene, CDR1 is SGHNT and CDR2 is YYREEE (reference sequence). Trimming left V 3 bases short and J 4 bases short, with 20 bases between. CDR3 length equals 16 residues.

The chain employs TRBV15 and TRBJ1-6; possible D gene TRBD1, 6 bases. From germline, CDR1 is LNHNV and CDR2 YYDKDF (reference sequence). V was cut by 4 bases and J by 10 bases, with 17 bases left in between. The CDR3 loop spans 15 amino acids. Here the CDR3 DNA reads TGTGCCACCAGCAAACAACAGGGCTCTGTCTCACCCCTCCACTTT. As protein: CATSKQQGSVSPLHF.

The CDR3 sequence is CASNNPRTSYNSPLHF. The DNA of the CDR3 is TGTGCCAGCAACAATCCCAGGACGTCTTATAATTCACCCCTCCACTTT. The chain joins TRBV6-6 to TRBJ1-6; D is uncertain. This CDR3 has 16 residues. V lost 7 bases and J lost 4, with 17 bases in between. Germline CDR1 reads MNHNY; CDR2 reads SVGAGI (reference sequence).

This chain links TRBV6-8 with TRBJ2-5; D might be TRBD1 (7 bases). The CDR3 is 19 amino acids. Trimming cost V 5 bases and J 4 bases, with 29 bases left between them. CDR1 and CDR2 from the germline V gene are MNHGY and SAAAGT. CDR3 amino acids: CASSPPGGTVLRVVETQYF. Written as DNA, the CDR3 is TGTGCCAGCAGTCCCCCTGGGGGGACAGTTTTAAGGGTTGTAGAGACCCAGTACTTC.

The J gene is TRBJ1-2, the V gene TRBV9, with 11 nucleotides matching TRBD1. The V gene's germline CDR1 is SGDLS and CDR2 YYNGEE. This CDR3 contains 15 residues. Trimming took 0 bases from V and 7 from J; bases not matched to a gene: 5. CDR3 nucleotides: TGTGCCAGCAGCGTAGTCCGGGACAGGGGGGGTGGCTACACCTTC. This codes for CASSVVRDRGGGYTF.

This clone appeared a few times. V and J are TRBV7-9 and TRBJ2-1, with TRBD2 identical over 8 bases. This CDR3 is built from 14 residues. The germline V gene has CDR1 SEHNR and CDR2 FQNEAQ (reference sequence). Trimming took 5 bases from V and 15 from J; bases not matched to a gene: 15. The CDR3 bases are TGTGCCAGCAGCCCTCGCGGAGCGGGGGAGGTAATGTTCTTC. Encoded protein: CASSPRGAGEVMFF.

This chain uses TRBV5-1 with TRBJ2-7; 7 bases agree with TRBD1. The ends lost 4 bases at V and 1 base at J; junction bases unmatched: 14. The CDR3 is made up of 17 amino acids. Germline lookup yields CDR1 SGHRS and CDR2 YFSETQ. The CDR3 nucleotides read TGCGCCAGCAGCAGCTTAACTATCCGGGACAGATCCTACGAGCAGTACTTC. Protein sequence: CASSSLTIRDRSYEQYF. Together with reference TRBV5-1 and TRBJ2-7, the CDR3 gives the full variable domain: KAGVTQTPRYLIKTRGQQVTLSCSPISGHRSVSWYQQTPGQGLQFLFEYFSETQRNKGNFPGRFSGRQFSNSRSEMNVSTLELGDSALYLCASSSLTIRDRSYEQYFGPGTRLTVT.